This TCR beta chain came from a study of blood T cell repertoires in COVID-19 (dated by TCRdb to 2020 to 2022). Background on the whole study: Collaborator samples came from the United States, Italy and Spain and covered acute and convalescent phases of COVID-19. The repertoires were made available in a free public database intended to serve as a resource for research on the immune response to SARS-CoV-2. The material from the prospective study consisted of cDNA or gDNA derived from T cells, B-cell-depleted T cells, or PBMCs. Samples were obtained from the ongoing ImmuneRACE study (first 160 participants) and from 1,000 to 1,500 subjects provided by 6 global collaborators. Where available, HLA class I and class II types were obtained from metadata supplied by the sample provider rather than from assay-based typing. The dataset comprised deeply sampled blood TCRbeta repertoires from subjects exposed to, actively infected with, or recovered from COVID-19. Nearly every sample came with metadata listing a de-identified subject ID, COVID-19 status, age in years and sex.

Comments on this clone: What this receptor recognizes is not known. No clone much larger than this one lies a single base away; base qualities are absent.

Here is what the overall study found, with its caveats: The amount of clinical and demographic metadata varied by source and participant and was provided uncurated.

Participants in the prospective study were enrolled through a virtual design, were aged roughly 18 to 100 years, and lived in 24 United States geographic areas. In the prospective study, participants were assigned to cohorts based on the clinical history participants reported in a screening survey and a study questionnaire. In the prospective study, mobile phlebotomists collected whole blood, serum and a nasopharyngeal or oropharyngeal swab from each participant. Over a roughly 2-month period, participants in the prospective study had the option of providing additional blood draws and questionnaires. Before DNA extraction, blood samples from the prospective study were shipped at room temperature or frozen. For CDR1 and CDR2, the germline V gene lists SQVTM and ANQGSEA. V gives up 4 bases and J gives up 5 bases, and the segment between their germline ends measures 17 bases. From its cysteine to its phenylalanine, the CDR3 spans 14 amino acids. The CDR3 DNA has 42 bases and is translated from base 1.

TCRbeta CDR3 regions were amplified from genomic DNA using the immunoSEQ Assay, a bias-controlled multiplex PCR. In the authors' own workflow: The number of nucleated cells in each sample was estimated by amplification of reference gene primers within the assay. Sequence reads were collapsed and filtered to measure the absolute abundance of every unique TCRbeta CDR3 rearrangement. For each sample, productive Simpson clonality was calculated as the square root of Simpson's diversity index across productive rearrangements. Here the immuneACCESS table is served through TCRdb, limited to in-frame sequences with V and J called. Missing clones are a known gap in these copies; in checked studies unresolved V genes cover under half, and the rest lacks a known reason. Clonal size and the V and J genes are those of that table, whereas D and trimming came from the DNA. The sample contains some 170,000 clones, about 90% of them found a single time. The ten biggest clones cover 0.95% to 1.5% of the sample.

Here the chain combines TRBV29-1 and TRBJ1-1; the best D guess is TRBD1, with 6 bases matching. This sequence was found in a human donor with acute COVID-19. The donor label of this sample is uncertain. The sequenced sample consisted of PBMCs or T cells enriched from blood (not recorded which). The DNA is TGCAGCGTTGGTGGCGCACAGGGACGTACTGAAGCTTTCTTT. Protein translation: CSVGGAQGRTEAFF.